One sample yielded the 19 T cell receptor beta chains listed below, sequenced in a study of blood T cell repertoires in COVID-19. Measured with immunoSEQ multiplex PCR; TCRdb has only the in-frame clones, and not every one. The sample records 350,000 or so clones, about nine tenths being singletons. The sample was PBMCs or T cells enriched from blood (not recorded which). Receptor source: a woman in her 30s who had been exposed to COVID-19.

The chain uses TRBV7-8 and TRBJ1-2, with TRBD1 matching over 7 bases. Germline-derived CDR1 and CDR2 are SGHVS and FQNEAQ. V was pared by 2 bases and J by 7 bases, with 10 bases of the junction left unmatched. The CDR3 consists of 15 residues. CDR3 in amino acids: CASSLSATGNRGYTF. Here the CDR3 DNA reads TGTGCCAGCAGCTTATCTGCGACAGGGAACCGTGGCTACACCTTC.

The genes are TRBV27 and TRBJ2-1; TRBD1 aligns across 10 bases. Trimming took 6 bases from V and 8 from J; bases not matched to a gene: 16. The CDR3 totals 17 residues. Germline assignment: CDR1 MNHEY and CDR2 SMNVEV (reference sequence). Written as DNA, the CDR3 is TGTGCCAGCAGGCCTCTCCCCCGGGACAGGGGTAACGATGAGCAGTTCTTC. Its protein product is CASRPLPRDRGNDEQFF.

This chain connects TRBV6-9 to TRBJ1-2; possibly TRBD1 for D (6 bases). The CDR3 length is 16 residues. Trimming cost V 3 bases and J 2 bases, with 16 bases left between them. Germline V lookup: CDR1 MNHGY, CDR2 SVAAGI. CDR3 in amino acids: CASSYIPTGPNYGYTF. The CDR3, as DNA: TGTGCCAGCAGTTACATCCCGACAGGCCCGAACTATGGCTACACCTTC.

The chain combines TRBV2 with TRBJ2-2; 14 nucleotides agree with TRBD2. The CDR3 extends over 16 amino acids. V dropped 6 bases and J dropped 3; count of bases not matched to a gene: 3. CDR1 and CDR2 from the germline V gene are SNHLY and FYNNEI. The CDR3 DNA reads as TGTGCCAGCAGCGGACTAGCGGGAGGCTACACCGGGGAGCTGTTTTTT. Its protein product is CASSGLAGGYTGELFF.

The genes are TRBV7-3 and TRBJ2-3; tentatively, D is TRBD2 (6 bases). There are 15 residues in the CDR3. Trimming left V 5 bases short and J 0 bases short, with 12 bases between. CDR1 is SGHTA, CDR2 FQGTGA, per germline. CDR3 in DNA: TGTGCCAGCAGCAGTAGCGGATTTAGCACAGATACGCAGTATTTT. This gives the protein CASSSSGFSTDTQYF. Drawing the rest from reference TRBV7-3 and TRBJ2-3, the complete variable domain is GAGVSQTPSNKVTEKGKYVELRCDPISGHTALYWYRQSLGQGPEFLIYFQGTGAADDSGLPNDRFFAVRPEGSVSTLKIQRTERGDSAVYLCASSSSGFSTDTQYFGPGTRLTVL.

This clone was recorded once. The chain employs TRBV29-1 and TRBJ1-2, with TRBD1 as a possible D gene (6 bases). The germline CDR1 and CDR2 sequences are SQVTM and ANQGSEA. V lost 7 bases and J lost 4, with 13 bases in between. The length of the CDR3 is 12 residues. The CDR3 bases are TGCAGCGACAGGGCCCGAGGCTATGGCTACACCTTC. Its protein is CSDRARGYGYTF.

This chain connects TRBV19 to TRBJ1-1, with TRBD1 matching over 11 bases. CDR3 length equals 14 residues. Germline V lookup: CDR1 LNHDA, CDR2 SQIVND (reference sequence). V lost 5 bases, J lost 6 bases, and 5 bases stayed unmatched. CDR3 protein: CASSSGQGASEAFF. The CDR3 nucleotides read TGTGCCAGTAGTTCCGGACAGGGGGCATCTGAAGCTTTCTTT.

Here the CDR3 reads CASSLVSAGRNEKLFF. For the CDR3, the DNA is TGTGCCAGCAGTTTAGTTTCGGCAGGTCGGAATGAAAAACTGTTTTTT. This chain joins TRBV28 and TRBJ1-4, with D unclear. The CDR3 is 16 residues long. Between the trimmed V and J ends, which lost 2 bases and 5 bases, there was a span of 15 bases. Germline V gene sequence: CDR1 MDHEN, CDR2 SYDVKM. Supplemented by reference TRBV28 and TRBJ1-4, the full variable domain reads DVKVTQSSRYLVKRTGEKVFLECVQDMDHENMFWYRQDPGLGLRLIYFSYDVKMKEKGDIPEGYSVSREKKERFSLILESASTNQTSMYLCASSLVSAGRNEKLFFGSGTQLSVL.

The rearrangement links TRBV4-1 to TRBJ1-5; 7 bases agree with TRBD1. This CDR3 is 16 amino acids long. V was clipped by 0 bases and J by 10 bases; unmatched bases: 12. Germline V lookup: CDR1 MGHRA, CDR2 YSYEKL. DNA for the CDR3: TGCGCCAGCAGCCAAGATCGACAGGGACCTCTTAGCCCCCAGCATTTT. This encodes CASSQDRQGPLSPQHF.

The chain employs TRBV6-4 and TRBJ1-3; 7 positions agree with TRBD1. This CDR3 has 11 amino acids. Germline loops: CDR1 MRHNA, CDR2 SNTAGT. The V segment lost 9 bases and the J segment 4 bases; nucleotides outside the gene matches: 0. DNA for the CDR3: TGTGCCAGGGACAGGGGAAACACCATATATTTT. This gives the protein CARDRGNTIYF.

CDR3 DNA: TGTGCCACCAGCAGATCCGGGACAGGGGGTGAAAAACTGTTTTTT. Amino acid sequence: CATSRSGTGGEKLFF. The chain has TRBV15 and TRBJ1-4, with 11 bases identical to TRBD1. CDR3 length: 15 amino acids. With 2 bases clipped from V and 7 bases from J, the junction kept 3 bases outside the gene matches. Germline CDR1 is LNHNV and CDR2 is YYDKDF (reference sequence).

This chain joins TRBV27 and TRBJ2-7; tentative D call: TRBD2 (5 bases). Germline-derived CDR1 and CDR2 are MNHEY and SMNVEV (reference sequence). The CDR3 is 12 residues long. Deletions cut 4 bases from V and 4 bases from J, with 8 bases between. The CDR3 bases are TGTGCCAGCAGTTCCCCGGGGTACGAGCAGTACTTC. Translating gives CASSSPGYEQYF.

V and J are TRBV4-2 and TRBJ2-1, with 8 bases that match TRBD2. V lost 4 bases, J lost 7 bases, and 6 bases stayed unmatched. Germline V lookup: CDR1 LGHNA, CDR2 YNFKEQ. The CDR3 runs to 14 residues. The CDR3 reads CASSLSGSNNEQFF. DNA of the CDR3: TGTGCCAGCAGCCTGAGCGGGAGTAATAATGAGCAGTTCTTC.

The gene calls are TRBV19 and TRBJ2-7; 10 bases agree with TRBD2. The junction had 8 bases not matched to a gene; V was cut back by 6 bases and J by 3 bases. Germline V gives CDR1 LNHDA, CDR2 SQIVND (reference sequence). The CDR3 totals 15 residues. CDR3 DNA sequence: TGTGCCAGTAGGGTTTTAGCGGGAGGACTCTACGAGCAGTACTTC. It yields the protein CASRVLAGGLYEQYF.

CDR3 DNA sequence: TGTGCCAGCAGCTCCCGGGTCCGTGGTAATCAGCCCCAGCATTTT. It specifies CASSSRVRGNQPQHF. The J gene is TRBJ1-5, the V gene TRBV21-1. TRBV21-1 is given as a pseudogene. The CDR3 consists of 15 residues.

The table lists this clone with a few counts. The CDR3 reads CASSGDSSNSPLHF. The CDR3, as DNA: TGTGCCAGCAGTGGAGACAGTTCCAATTCACCCCTCCACTTT. This chain uses TRBV25-1 with TRBJ1-6, with D maybe TRBD1 (5 bases). CDR1 MGHDK and CDR2 SYGVNS come from the germline V gene. Between the trimmed V and J ends, which lost 4 bases and 7 bases, there was a span of 11 bases. The CDR3 contains 14 residues.

This sequence joins TRBV6-6 and TRBJ2-5; TRBD1 agrees at 9 bases. V dropped 2 bases and J dropped 7; count of bases not matched to a gene: 8. Germline loops: CDR1 MNHNY, CDR2 SVGAGI (reference sequence). The CDR3 contains 15 residues. CDR3 sequence (DNA): TGTGCCAGCAGTTACACCCCCGGACAGGGGAGGACCCAGTACTTC. Translation gives CASSYTPGQGRTQYF.

This rearrangement joins TRBV7-6 to TRBJ1-4; 8 bases match TRBD1. The CDR3 is 14 residues long. Losses at the gene ends were 1 base for V and 7 bases for J; bases not matched to a gene: 2. Per the germline V gene, CDR1 is SGHVS and CDR2 is FNYEAQ. This CDR3 is CASSLGQGSEKLFF. The CDR3 DNA reads as TGTGCCAGCAGCTTAGGACAGGGGAGTGAAAAACTGTTTTTT.

CDR3 nucleotides: TGTGCCAGCAGCCCGAGCTCCTACGAGCAGTACTTC. Translation: CASSPSSYEQYF. The chain combines TRBV5-5 with TRBJ2-7; no reliable D call. The V end lost 4 bases, the J end lost 0 bases, and 5 bases lay between the germline ends. In germline, CDR1 is SGHKS, CDR2 YYEKEE (reference sequence). The CDR3 runs to 12 residues.